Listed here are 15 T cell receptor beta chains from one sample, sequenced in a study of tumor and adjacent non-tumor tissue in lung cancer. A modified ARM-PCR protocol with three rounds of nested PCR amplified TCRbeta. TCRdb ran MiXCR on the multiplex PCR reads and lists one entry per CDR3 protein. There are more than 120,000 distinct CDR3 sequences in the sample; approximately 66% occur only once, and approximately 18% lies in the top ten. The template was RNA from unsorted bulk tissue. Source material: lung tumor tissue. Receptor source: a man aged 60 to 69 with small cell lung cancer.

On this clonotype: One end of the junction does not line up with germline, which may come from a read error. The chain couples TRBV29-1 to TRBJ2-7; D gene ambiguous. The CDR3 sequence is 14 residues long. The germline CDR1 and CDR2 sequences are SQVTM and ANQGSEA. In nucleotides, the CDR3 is TGCAGCGTTGGTAAGGCTTCCCGCTCCTACGAGCAATACTTC. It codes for CSVGKASRSYEQYF.

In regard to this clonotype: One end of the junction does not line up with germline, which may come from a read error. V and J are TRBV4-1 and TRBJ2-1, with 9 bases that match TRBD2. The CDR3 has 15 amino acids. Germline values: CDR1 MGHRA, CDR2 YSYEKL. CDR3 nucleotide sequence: TGCGTCAGCAGCCAAGAGGGAATCGCGCGGGAGGGCCAGCCCTTC. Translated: CVSSQEGIAREGQPF.

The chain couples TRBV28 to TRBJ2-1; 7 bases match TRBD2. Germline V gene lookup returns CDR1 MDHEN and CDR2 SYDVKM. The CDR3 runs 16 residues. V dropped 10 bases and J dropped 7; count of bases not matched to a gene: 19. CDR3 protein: CANRSSGANAGNEQFF. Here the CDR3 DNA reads TGTGCCAACAGATCGAGCGGGGCCAACGCGGGGAATGAGCAGTTCTTC.

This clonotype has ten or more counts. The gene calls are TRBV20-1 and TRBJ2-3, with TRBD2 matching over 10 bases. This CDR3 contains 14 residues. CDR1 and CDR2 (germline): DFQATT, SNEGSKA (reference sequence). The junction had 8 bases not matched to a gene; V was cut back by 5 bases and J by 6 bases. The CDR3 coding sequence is TGCAGTGCTCCAAAGCGGGAGGGCCGGGATACGCAGTATTTT. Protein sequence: CSAPKREGRDTQYF.

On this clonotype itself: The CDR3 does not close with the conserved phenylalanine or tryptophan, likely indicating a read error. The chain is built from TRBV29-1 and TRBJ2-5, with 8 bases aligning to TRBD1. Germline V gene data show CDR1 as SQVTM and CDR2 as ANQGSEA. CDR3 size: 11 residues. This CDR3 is CSYGQGETQYL. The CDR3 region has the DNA TGTAGTTACGGACAGGGCGAGACCCAGTACTTA.

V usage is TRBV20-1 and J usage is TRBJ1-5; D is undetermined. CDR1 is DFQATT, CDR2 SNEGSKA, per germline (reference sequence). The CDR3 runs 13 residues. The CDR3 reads CSARRDHSQPQHF. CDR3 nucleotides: TGCAGCGCCAGAAGAGATCATAGTCAGCCCCAGCATTTT.

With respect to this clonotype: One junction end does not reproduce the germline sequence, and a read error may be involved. In nucleotides, the CDR3 is TGTACCAGCAGCCAAGAAAGCTACCTGGATGTGCGGGGCCTAAATGAGCAGCTCTTC. It yields the protein CTSSQESYLDVRGLNEQLF. This chain connects TRBV4-2 to TRBJ2-1, with D tentatively TRBD2 (6 bases). CDR3 length equals 19 residues. CDR1 and CDR2 (germline): LGHNA, YNFKEQ.

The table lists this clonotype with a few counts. The CDR3 sequence is CASSKPQGYGYTF. Written as DNA, the CDR3 is TGTGCCAGCAGTAAACCACAGGGGTATGGCTACACCTTC. The V call is TRBV28, the J call TRBJ1-2; 7 bases are a match to TRBD1. Germline trimming cut 5 bases from V and 5 bases from J; bases unmatched to any gene: 5. CDR3 length: 13 amino acids. Germline CDR1 and CDR2: MDHEN and SYDVKM.

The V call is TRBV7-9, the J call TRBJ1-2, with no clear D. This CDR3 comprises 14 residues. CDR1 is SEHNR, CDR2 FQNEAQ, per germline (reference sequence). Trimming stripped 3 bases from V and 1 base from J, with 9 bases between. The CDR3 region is CASSLVGRNYGYTF. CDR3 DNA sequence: TGTGCCAGCAGCTTGGTAGGACGTAACTATGGCTACACCTTC.

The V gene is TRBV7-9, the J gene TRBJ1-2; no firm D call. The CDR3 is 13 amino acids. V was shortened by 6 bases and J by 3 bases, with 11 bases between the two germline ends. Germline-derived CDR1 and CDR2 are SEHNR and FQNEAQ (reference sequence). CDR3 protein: CASSLHSDYGYTF. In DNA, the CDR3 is TGTGCCAGCAGTTTACACAGTGACTATGGCTACACCTTC.

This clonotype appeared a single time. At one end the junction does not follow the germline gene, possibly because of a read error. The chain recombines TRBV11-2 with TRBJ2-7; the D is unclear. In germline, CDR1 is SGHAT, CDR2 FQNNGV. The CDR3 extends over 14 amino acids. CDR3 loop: CASTLDLGLYEQCF. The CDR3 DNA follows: TGTGCCAGCACCTTAGATCTAGGCCTCTACGAGCAGTGCTTC. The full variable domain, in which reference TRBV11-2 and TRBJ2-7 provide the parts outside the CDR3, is EAGVAQSPRYKIIEKRQSVAFWCNPISGHATLYWYQQILGQGPKLLIQFQNNGVVDDSQLPKDRFSAERLKGVDSTLKIQPAKLEDSAVYLCASTLDLGLYEQCFGPGTRLTVT.

As DNA, the CDR3 is TGCGCCAGCAGCCCAGGACAGGGTGTAGATACGCAGTATTTT. It yields the protein CASSPGQGVDTQYF. The gene calls are TRBV5-1 and TRBJ2-3; 8 bases agree with TRBD1. V trimming: 4 bases; J trimming: 5 bases; junction bases outside the gene matches: 6. Germline assignment: CDR1 SGHRS and CDR2 YFSETQ. The CDR3 has 14 amino acids.

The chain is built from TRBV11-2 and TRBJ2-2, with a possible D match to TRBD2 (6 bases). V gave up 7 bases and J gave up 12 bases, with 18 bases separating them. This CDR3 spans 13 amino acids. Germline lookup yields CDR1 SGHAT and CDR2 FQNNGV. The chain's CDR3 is CASTRDFAEKLFF. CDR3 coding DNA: TGTGCCAGCACACGGGACTTCGCCGAGAAGCTGTTTTTT.

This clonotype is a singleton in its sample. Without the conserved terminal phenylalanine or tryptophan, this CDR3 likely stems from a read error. CDR3 DNA sequence: TGTGCCAGCAGCTTAGGGATGATGGACAATGAGCAGTTCTCC. It is translated as CASSLGMMDNEQFS. J is TRBJ2-1 and V is TRBV11-2, with D uncertain. Deletions cut 1 base from V and 5 bases from J, with 9 bases between. In germline, CDR1 is SGHAT, CDR2 FQNNGV. This CDR3 contains 14 residues.

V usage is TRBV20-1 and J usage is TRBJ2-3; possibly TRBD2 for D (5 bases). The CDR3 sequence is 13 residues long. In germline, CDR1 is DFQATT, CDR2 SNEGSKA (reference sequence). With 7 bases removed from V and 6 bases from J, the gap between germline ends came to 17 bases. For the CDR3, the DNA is TGCAGTGTTAGTCCCAGCGGAAGGGATACGCAGTATTTT. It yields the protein CSVSPSGRDTQYF.